The rows below give T cell receptor beta chains drawn from one sample of a study of blood T cell repertoires in COVID-19. Produced via immunoSEQ multiplex PCR; TCRdb's table is partial and in-frame only. The sample consists of about 270,000 clones, about nine tenths of them appearing once. Sequenced: PBMCs or T cells enriched from blood (not recorded which). These receptor sequences come from a woman between 25 and 40 years old with acute COVID-19. The CDR3 runs from the conserved cysteine through the conserved F or W. Each record gives: CDR3 DNA, CDR3 protein, J gene, V gene, clone size, D gene. A D gene is named only where the DNA matches it firmly. A row's size may be missing; if present it is once, few, many or a size class.

DNA: TGTGCCAGCAGCCTTCTAGCGGCCACCACAGATACGCAGTATTTT; CDR3: CASSLLAATTDTQYF; J: TRBJ2-3; V: TRBV3-1/TRBV3-2; size: .; D: TRBD2
DNA: TGTGCCAGCAGTCCCAGCCAGGTTGAAAAACTGTTTTTT; CDR3: CASSPSQVEKLFF; J: TRBJ1-4; V: TRBV28; size: once; D: .
DNA: TGTGCCACCAGCAGTAAGAGGGCAGGGGGGATCTATGGCTACACCTTC; CDR3: CATSSKRAGGIYGYTF; J: TRBJ1-2; V: TRBV15; size: .; D: TRBD1
DNA: TGTGCCAGCCGGGGAGGGGGGGTAAGCAATCAGCCCCAGCATTTT; CDR3: CASRGGGVSNQPQHF; J: TRBJ1-5; V: TRBV28; size: .; D: .
DNA: TGCGCCAGCAGCCAAGGCGGGAGGGCCAGATCCTACGAGCAGTACTTC; CDR3: CASSQGGRARSYEQYF; J: TRBJ2-7; V: TRBV4-1; size: .; D: TRBD2
DNA: TGTGCCAGCAGTTTACGGACATTAAACACCGGGGAGCTGTTTTTT; CDR3: CASSLRTLNTGELFF; J: TRBJ2-2; V: TRBV28; size: .; D: .
DNA: TGTGCCAGTACTCGGACTAGCGGCAGCTACGAGCAGTACTTC; CDR3: CASTRTSGSYEQYF; J: TRBJ2-7; V: TRBV19; size: .; D: TRBD2
DNA: TGTGCCGCCCTCAGGGGGCAGGTTTCTGGGAACACCATATATTTT; CDR3: CAALRGQVSGNTIYF; J: TRBJ1-3; V: TRBV21-1; size: .; D: .
DNA: TGTGCCAGCAGCCTTGCCCAGGGAGAAGCTTTCTTT; CDR3: CASSLAQGEAFF; J: TRBJ1-1; V: TRBV3-1/TRBV3-2; size: few; D: .
DNA: TGTGCCAGCAGTCCCGGGACAGCATATTACGAGCAGTACTTC; CDR3: CASSPGTAYYEQYF; J: TRBJ2-7; V: TRBV6-5; size: once; D: TRBD1
DNA: TGTGCCAGCAGTGAACACGGGAGTCTCTCCTACAATGAGCAGTTCTTC; CDR3: CASSEHGSLSYNEQFF; J: TRBJ2-1; V: TRBV2; size: .; D: .
DNA: TGTGCCAGCAGCCAAGGACTAGTTGTGATTGAGCAGTTCTTC; CDR3: CASSQGLVVIEQFF; J: TRBJ2-1; V: TRBV3-1/TRBV3-2; size: .; D: .
DNA: TGTGCCAGCAGTGGGTCCGGGACAGGCCCTAAGCCGCCCCAGCATTTT; CDR3: CASSGSGTGPKPPQHF; J: TRBJ1-5; V: TRBV6-1; size: .; D: TRBD1
DNA: TGTGCCAGCAGTCTCGCGGGACTAGCGCCAAATACGCAGTATTTT; CDR3: CASSLAGLAPNTQYF; J: TRBJ2-3; V: TRBV27; size: .; D: TRBD2
DNA: TGTGCCAGCAGCTACGGACAGGTTTTAACTGAAGCTTTCTTT; CDR3: CASSYGQVLTEAFF; J: TRBJ1-1; V: TRBV27; size: once; D: TRBD1
DNA: TGTGCCAGCAGTCGAGGGACAGGGGGCGCGGTCGGGGAGCTGTTTTTT; CDR3: CASSRGTGGAVGELFF; J: TRBJ2-2; V: TRBV28; size: .; D: TRBD1
DNA: TGCGCCAGCAGCTACAGGGTCCCCACAGATACGCAGTATTTT; CDR3: CASSYRVPTDTQYF; J: TRBJ2-3; V: TRBV5-1; size: .; D: .
DNA: TGTGCCAGCTCACCCCTAGCGGGCTTCTCCTACAATGAGCAGTTCTTC; CDR3: CASSPLAGFSYNEQFF; J: TRBJ2-1; V: TRBV18; size: .; D: TRBD2
DNA: TGTGCCAGCAGCCAAGGGGGACAGAACACTGAAGCTTTCTTT; CDR3: CASSQGGQNTEAFF; J: TRBJ1-1; V: TRBV3-1/TRBV3-2; size: .; D: .
DNA: TGTGCCAGCAGTTTATCACTAGTTGTGGATGATGAGCAGTTCTTC; CDR3: CASSLSLVVDDEQFF; J: TRBJ2-1; V: TRBV27; size: few; D: .
DNA: TGTGCCAGCAGTGAACCCCAAGCGGGGGGAACCTACGAGCAGTACTTC; CDR3: CASSEPQAGGTYEQYF; J: TRBJ2-7; V: TRBV6-1; size: .; D: TRBD2
DNA: TGTGCCAGCAGTCGGACAGGGGGCTCACTTGGCTACACCTTC; CDR3: CASSRTGGSLGYTF; J: TRBJ1-2; V: TRBV25-1; size: .; D: TRBD1
DNA: TGTGCCAGTAATAAAGCGGGGAGCTCCTACGAGCAGTACTTC; CDR3: CASNKAGSSYEQYF; J: TRBJ2-7; V: TRBV19; size: .; D: TRBD2
DNA: TGCGCCAGCAGCCTGACCCATCCAGCGGACACAGATACGCAGTATTTT; CDR3: CASSLTHPADTDTQYF; J: TRBJ2-3; V: TRBV5-1; size: .; D: .
DNA: TGTGCCAGCAGCCTGCGAGGGGAGGGGGAAAAACTGTTTTTT; CDR3: CASSLRGEGEKLFF; J: TRBJ1-4; V: TRBV9; size: .; D: .
DNA: TGTGCCAGCAGCGTAGAAGGCGGGAGCGGCACAGATACGCAGTATTTT; CDR3: CASSVEGGSGTDTQYF; J: TRBJ2-3; V: TRBV9; size: .; D: TRBD2
DNA: TGCAGCGTTGATGGGGACAACTTTGGCGGGGAGCTGTTTTTT; CDR3: CSVDGDNFGGELFF; J: TRBJ2-2; V: TRBV29-1; size: once; D: .
DNA: TGTGCCAGCAGCTTAGGTCGGGGGGAAGCTTTCTTT; CDR3: CASSLGRGEAFF; J: TRBJ1-1; V: TRBV7-9; size: once; D: .
DNA: TGCGCCAGCAGCTTTATGGGACAGGGAAATACCGGGGAGCTGTTTTTT; CDR3: CASSFMGQGNTGELFF; J: TRBJ2-2; V: TRBV5-1; size: .; D: TRBD1
DNA: TGTGCCAGCAGTTGGGACTACTACAATGAGCAGTTCTTC; CDR3: CASSWDYYNEQFF; J: TRBJ2-1; V: TRBV12-3/TRBV12-4; size: .; D: TRBD2
DNA: TGTGCCAGCTCACTTATGACAGGGGGTTCCAAAAACATTCAGTACTTC; CDR3: CASSLMTGGSKNIQYF; J: TRBJ2-4; V: TRBV18; size: .; D: TRBD1
DNA: TGCAGCGTTTTTTGGACAGAGAACACTGAAGCTTTCTTT; CDR3: CSVFWTENTEAFF; J: TRBJ1-1; V: TRBV29-1; size: .; D: .
DNA: TGTGCCAGCAGAGTTGCACATGGACTGGACAGCAATCAGCCCCAGCATTTT; CDR3: CASRVAHGLDSNQPQHF; J: TRBJ1-5; V: TRBV28; size: .; D: .
DNA: TGTGCCAGCAGCTTAGATTTCCGGGACAGTTTAAACGGCTACACCTTC; CDR3: CASSLDFRDSLNGYTF; J: TRBJ1-2; V: TRBV11-2; size: .; D: TRBD1
DNA: TGTGCCAGCAGCTTAGGGTCAGTGGACACCATATATTTT; CDR3: CASSLGSVDTIYF; J: TRBJ1-3; V: TRBV11-2; size: once; D: .
DNA: TGTGCCAGCAGCCAGGACACCTATAACTATGGCTACACCTTC; CDR3: CASSQDTYNYGYTF; J: TRBJ1-2; V: TRBV6-2/TRBV6-3; size: .; D: .
DNA: TGTGCCAGCAGCGCGACTCCGGGACAGAGCCACACTGAAGCTTTCTTT; CDR3: CASSATPGQSHTEAFF; J: TRBJ1-1; V: TRBV7-8; size: .; D: TRBD1
DNA: TGTGCCAGCAGCCAAGATTTCAGGGGTCGGGAGCAGTACTTC; CDR3: CASSQDFRGREQYF; J: TRBJ2-7; V: TRBV3-1/TRBV3-2; size: .; D: .
DNA: TGTGCCAGCAGTTCCTGGACAGGGGGGAACTACTACGAGCAGTACTTC; CDR3: CASSSWTGGNYYEQYF; J: TRBJ2-7; V: TRBV6-5; size: .; D: TRBD1
DNA: TGTGCCAGTCTCCTTCGGGGGGTTGTTCACGATACGCAGTATTTT; CDR3: CASLLRGVVHDTQYF; J: TRBJ2-3; V: TRBV13; size: .; D: TRBD2
DNA: TGTGCCAGCAGCTTAGGGCCCCAGGGGAACACTGAAGCTTTCTTT; CDR3: CASSLGPQGNTEAFF; J: TRBJ1-1; V: TRBV7-2; size: .; D: .
DNA: TGTGCCAGCAGCTTAGGGGGCAGTCGAACAACTAATGAAAAACTGTTTTTT; CDR3: CASSLGGSRTTNEKLFF; J: TRBJ1-4; V: TRBV7-9; size: .; D: .